Sequencing of this TCR beta chain was carried out in a study of blood T cell repertoires in COVID-19. Across the whole study: COVID-19 samples collected from the United States, Italy and Spain covered acute and convalescent phases.

This clone was detected only once. The V gene's germline CDR1 is SGHRS and CDR2 YFSETQ. CDR3 length: 16 residues. Losses at the gene ends were 0 bases for V and 3 bases for J; bases not matched to a gene: 7. The authors' processing: Estimation of nucleated cell counts was performed using reference gene primer amplification. Profiled with immunoSEQ multiplex PCR; TCRdb holds only in-frame clones, not every one. The DNA was the basis for D and trimming; V, J and clone size are from that table. Seen here are around 130,000 clones, roughly 84% observed once, and the top ten hold 1.4% to 1.5%. The origin of this receptor is a man aged 55 to 70 with acute or convalescent COVID-19. Sequenced: peripheral blood. The J gene is TRBJ2-7, the V gene TRBV5-1; 9 nucleotides agree with TRBD2. In DNA, the CDR3 is TGCGCCAGCAGCTTGGAGTTGGCTAGCGGGGTCTACGAGCAGTACTTC. As protein: CASSLELASGVYEQYF.